These 21 T cell receptor beta chains share one sample of origin, sequenced in a study of cytomegalovirus exposure and HLA in healthy donors. PCR used 60 Vbeta primers and 13 Jbeta primers. The method was immunoSEQ multiplex PCR; TCRdb's version includes in-frame clones alone and lacks a portion of them. This table has tens of thousands of clones, 75% to 85% appearing once. Sequences were obtained from PBMCs. All receptors come from a human donor in good health.

This clone has a handful of counts. The chain employs TRBV9 and TRBJ2-2; D perhaps matches TRBD2 (5 bases). Germline V lookup: CDR1 SGDLS, CDR2 YYNGEE. The CDR3 has 14 amino acids. V lost 7 bases to trimming and J lost 0 bases, with 10 bases between them. The CDR3 region is CASSRAANTGELFF. In DNA, the CDR3 is TGTGCCAGCTCGAGGGCTGCGAACACCGGGGAGCTGTTTTTT.

The J gene is TRBJ1-3, the V gene TRBV4-2; D may be TRBD1 (6 bases). Trimming pared 1 base from V and 5 bases from J, leaving 15 bases between. The V gene's germline CDR1 is LGHNA and CDR2 YNFKEQ. The CDR3 totals 16 residues. The DNA of the CDR3 is TGTGCCAGCAGCCAAGCTGCTCTCGGACAGAGAAACACCATATATTTT. Translated, it gives CASSQAALGQRNTIYF.

The chain carries TRBV5-1 and TRBJ2-1; 7 nucleotides match TRBD2. The CDR3 spans 15 residues. The V gene end was trimmed by 0 bases and the J gene end by 4 bases; junction bases not matched to a gene: 4. In germline, CDR1 is SGHRS, CDR2 YFSETQ. CDR3 protein: CASSLGLADYNEQFF. As DNA, the CDR3 is TGCGCCAGCAGCTTGGGGCTAGCGGATTACAATGAGCAGTTCTTC.

The chain employs TRBV7-2 and TRBJ1-5; weak D call: TRBD1 (6 bases). The CDR3 is 12 amino acids. Germline V lookup: CDR1 SGHTA, CDR2 FQGNSA. Trimming shortened V by 5 bases and J by 6 bases, and 8 bases separated the two germline ends. The CDR3 region has the DNA TGTGCCAGCAGCCAGGGGTCTCAGCCCCAGCATTTT. Protein product: CASSQGSQPQHF.

The chain has TRBV30 and TRBJ2-7; 13 bases line up with TRBD2. The CDR3 loop spans 14 amino acids. The trim removed 4 bases at V and 4 bases at J, leaving 4 bases unmatched. Germline V gene lookup returns CDR1 GTSNPN and CDR2 SVGIG (reference sequence). The CDR3 sequence is CAWTQTSGRYEQYF. In DNA form, the CDR3 reads TGTGCCTGGACCCAGACTAGCGGGAGGTACGAGCAGTACTTC.

J is TRBJ2-7 and V is TRBV7-2; D is unresolved. The CDR3 covers 13 residues. Germline V gene lookup returns CDR1 SGHTA and CDR2 FQGNSA. The V and J ends lost 1 base and 4 bases respectively, with 8 bases between them. CDR3 bases: TGTGCCAGCAGCTTAGTCCTGCGGTACGAGCAGTACTTC. Translating gives CASSLVLRYEQYF.

The CDR3 spells CASSLWYGTEAFF. The CDR3 nucleotides are TGTGCCAGCAGCTTGTGGTACGGGACTGAAGCTTTCTTT. The rearrangement links TRBV5-5 to TRBJ1-1, with no clear D. The CDR3 has 13 amino acids. With 1 base removed from V and 5 bases from J, the gap between germline ends came to 9 bases. The V gene's germline CDR1 is SGHKS and CDR2 YYEKEE (reference sequence).

V is TRBV28 and J is TRBJ1-2, with 10 bases that match TRBD1. CDR3 length: 18 residues. Germline CDR1 and CDR2: MDHEN and SYDVKM. V shed 0 bases and J 5 bases; nucleotides not matched to a gene: 12. This CDR3 is CASSLWGGGQGEGYGYTF. The CDR3 DNA is TGTGCCAGCAGTTTATGGGGGGGAGGACAGGGGGAAGGATATGGCTACACCTTC.

This clone was counted a few times. J is TRBJ2-1 and V is TRBV4-3; the match to TRBD2 covers 8 bases. The CDR3 spans 15 residues. Losses at the gene ends were 3 bases for V and 4 bases for J; bases not matched to a gene: 5. Germline lookup yields CDR1 LGHNA and CDR2 YSLEER. As DNA, the CDR3 is TGCGCCAGCAGCCAGAGACTAGCGCATTACAATGAGCAGTTCTTC. It encodes CASSQRLAHYNEQFF.

The rearrangement joins TRBV7-2 to TRBJ2-3, with a weak D call TRBD1 (5 bases). The length of the CDR3 is 14 residues. V was clipped by 5 bases and J by 4 bases, with 13 bases between them. Germline V lookup: CDR1 SGHTA, CDR2 FQGNSA. Written as DNA, the CDR3 is TGTGCCAGCAGCCCAGCCAGGGTGGCAGATACGCAGTATTTT. Protein sequence: CASSPARVADTQYF.

The chain recombines TRBV11-2 with TRBJ1-2; 8 bases are a match to TRBD1. This CDR3 region has 13 residues. From germline, CDR1 is SGHAT and CDR2 FQNNGV. J gave up 10 bases and V 5 bases, and 9 bases lay outside the gene matches. In DNA form, the CDR3 reads TGTGCCAGCAGCCCACGTCCGGGACAGGACTACACCTTC. This codes for CASSPRPGQDYTF.

The CDR3 coding sequence is TGTGCCAGTAGTAGGACAGGGAGCACTGAAGCTTTCTTT. It encodes CASSRTGSTEAFF. The chain links TRBV19 to TRBJ1-1, with 8 positions matching TRBD1. The CDR3 runs to 13 residues. V lost 4 bases and J lost 4; bases outside the gene matches: 2. Germline V gene lookup returns CDR1 LNHDA and CDR2 SQIVND (reference sequence).

This rearrangement joins TRBV30 to TRBJ1-6; perhaps TRBD1 as D (6 bases). Trimming removed 2 bases at V and 5 bases at J, with 7 bases between. Germline V gene sequence: CDR1 GTSNPN, CDR2 SVGIG (reference sequence). There are 13 residues in the CDR3. CDR3 protein: CAWSRGNNSPLHF. CDR3 in DNA: TGTGCCTGGAGTAGGGGGAATAATTCACCCCTCCACTTT.

The rearrangement joins TRBV7-9 to TRBJ1-1, with a tentative D call TRBD1 (6 bases). V was cut by 5 bases and J by 5 bases, with 12 bases left in between. CDR1 and CDR2 (germline): SEHNR, FQNEAQ (reference sequence). This CDR3 has 13 amino acids. CDR3 nucleotides: TGTGCCAGCAGCCACGAAGGGGGAACTGAAGCTTTCTTT. It codes for CASSHEGGTEAFF.

The chain employs TRBV2 and TRBJ2-5; 8 nucleotides agree with TRBD1. Germline V gene lookup returns CDR1 SNHLY and CDR2 FYNNEI. This CDR3 has 15 amino acids. Trimming removed 2 bases from V and 4 bases from J; junction bases left unmatched: 6. CDR3 bases: TGTGCCAGCAGTGAAATAGGACAGGGAGGAGAGACCCAGTACTTC. Protein product: CASSEIGQGGETQYF.

V gene TRBV9 combines with J gene TRBJ2-1; 13 nucleotides align to TRBD2. V lost 4 bases, J lost 0 bases, and 1 base stayed unmatched. The CDR3 consists of 16 residues. Germline V gene data show CDR1 as SGDLS and CDR2 as YYNGEE. The chain's CDR3 is CASSTSGGVSYNEQFF. CDR3 coding DNA: TGTGCCAGCAGCACTAGCGGGGGGGTCTCCTACAATGAGCAGTTCTTC.

The rearrangement links TRBV19 to TRBJ2-3; TRBD1 might be the D (5 bases). The CDR3 has 14 amino acids. CDR1 is LNHDA and CDR2 is SQIVND in the germline V gene (reference sequence). V lost 3 bases and J 4 bases, leaving 11 bases between the germline ends. In DNA form, the CDR3 reads TGTGCCAGTAGTATTAAAGGCAGGGCAGATACGCAGTATTTT. Its translation is CASSIKGRADTQYF.

This clone has a single count. V gene TRBV5-4 combines with J gene TRBJ2-7; 12 bases agree with TRBD2. Per germline, CDR1 SGHNT and CDR2 YYREEE (reference sequence). CDR3 size: 16 residues. Trimming removed 3 bases from V and 6 bases from J; junction bases left unmatched: 10. The CDR3 reads CASSSVASGRGGEQYF. CDR3 DNA sequence: TGTGCCAGCAGCTCAGTGGCTAGCGGGAGGGGCGGCGAGCAGTACTTC. Together with reference TRBV5-4 and TRBJ2-7, the CDR3 gives the full variable domain: ETGVTQSPTHLIKTRGQQVTLRCSSQSGHNTVSWYQQALGQGPQFIFQYYREEENGRGNFPPRFSGLQFPNYSSELNVNALELDDSALYLCASSSVASGRGGEQYFGPGTRLTVT.

This sequence joins TRBV18 and TRBJ2-3; a weak D match, TRBD2 (6 bases). CDR1 is KGHSH and CDR2 is LQKENI in the germline V gene. The CDR3 is 16 amino acids. V gave up 3 bases and J gave up 3 bases, with 16 bases separating them. CDR3 sequence reads: CASSPSADLATDTQYF. CDR3 sequence (DNA): TGTGCCAGCTCACCTTCAGCCGATCTAGCGACAGATACGCAGTATTTT.

The genes are TRBV2 and TRBJ2-7, with no clear D. CDR3 size: 13 residues. The germline V gene encodes CDR1 SNHLY and CDR2 FYNNEI. V shed 4 bases and J shed 3 bases, with 10 bases lying between them. CDR3 nucleotides: TGTGCCAGCAGTGGAGGATTACTCTACGAGCAGTACTTC. This sequence encodes CASSGGLLYEQYF.

This chain uses TRBV10-3 with TRBJ2-1; the D is unclear. Germline lookup yields CDR1 ENHRY and CDR2 SYGVKD. This CDR3 is built from 15 residues. Deletions cut 0 bases from V and 8 bases from J, with 14 bases between. The DNA for the CDR3 is TGTGCCATCAGTGAGTCGCCAACAGAGTTGGATGAGCAGTTCTTC. Residues: CAISESPTELDEQFF.